The T cell receptor (beta chain) described here comes from a study of T-cell memory formation after mild COVID-19. TCRdb reprocessed the 5' RACE reads via MiXCR and lists one record per CDR3 protein. Of about 130,000 distinct CDR3 sequences listed, around 27% are singletons. In its sample, this clonotype was seen many times. The ends were cut back, 4 bases at V and 6 bases at J, with 15 bases in the middle. Per germline, CDR1 SNHLY and CDR2 FYNNEI. This CDR3 is 14 amino acids long. The TCR sequence derives from an adult woman who had mild COVID-19 (a few samples of this study predate the infection). Cell type and time point are not known. Sequencing was performed on PBMCs or a T cell subset sorted from them (not recorded which). The chain is built from TRBV2 and TRBJ1-1; no definite D call. CDR3 bases: TGTGCCAGCAGTGCCCTCAGCGGGTGGGCTGAAGCTTTCTTT. It yields the protein CASSALSGWAEAFF.